A single sample gave rise to the 24 T cell receptor beta chains below, sequenced in a study of T cell responses to AZD1222 COVID-19 vaccine. The method was immunoSEQ multiplex PCR; TCRdb's version includes in-frame clones alone and lacks a portion of them. The table shows roughly 90,000 clones, with approximately 86% occurring only once. Sequences were derived from peripheral blood, sampled on day 0 of AZD1222 vaccination. The receptors originated from an adult in good health.

The chain couples TRBV4-3 to TRBJ2-1; 13 bases match TRBD2. CDR1 is LGHNA, CDR2 YSLEER, per germline. V trimming: 0 bases; J trimming: 2 bases; junction bases outside the gene matches: 1. The CDR3 sequence is 17 residues long. The chain's CDR3 is CASSQDGLAGAYNEQFF. CDR3 DNA sequence: TGCGCCAGCAGCCAAGACGGACTAGCGGGAGCCTACAATGAGCAGTTCTTC.

V usage is TRBV19 and J usage is TRBJ2-1; D is possibly TRBD2 (5 bases). Germline CDR1 reads LNHDA; CDR2 reads SQIVND (reference sequence). Trimming shortened V by 6 bases and J by 10 bases, and 16 bases separated the two germline ends. The CDR3 is 13 amino acids. The CDR3 region is CASRKGGLGEQFF. CDR3 DNA: TGTGCCAGTAGGAAAGGCGGGCTAGGGGAGCAGTTCTTC.

The V and J genes are TRBV10-2 and TRBJ1-1; TRBD1 matches at 11 bases. The V and J ends lost 3 bases and 4 bases, in that order; junction bases with no gene match: 4. This CDR3 has 15 amino acids. The germline V gene encodes CDR1 WSHSY and CDR2 SAAADI. This chain's CDR3 is CASSEAGTGGTEAFF. CDR3 coding DNA: TGCGCCAGCAGTGAAGCCGGGACAGGGGGCACTGAAGCTTTCTTT.

The chain uses TRBV19 and TRBJ1-5, with TRBD1 matching 7 bases. This CDR3 comprises 15 residues. Per germline, CDR1 LNHDA and CDR2 SQIVND (reference sequence). Trimming cost V 5 bases and J 9 bases; bases outside gene matches: 13. CDR3 in amino acids: CASSEDQGGNSPQHF. In nucleotides, the CDR3 is TGTGCCAGTAGTGAGGACCAGGGGGGCAATTCGCCCCAGCATTTT. The full variable domain, in which reference TRBV19 and TRBJ1-5 provide the parts outside the CDR3, is DGGITQSPKYLFRKEGQNVTLSCEQNLNHDAMYWYRQDPGQGLRLIYYSQIVNDFQKGDIAEGYSVSREKKESFPLTVTSAQKNPTAFYLCASSEDQGGNSPQHFGDGTRLSIL.

This rearrangement joins TRBV5-1 to TRBJ2-2; D gene uncertain. Looked up from germline, CDR1 is SGHRS and CDR2 is YFSETQ. The CDR3 runs to 15 residues. V lost 1 base, J lost 1 base, and 8 bases lay in between. In DNA, the CDR3 is TGCGCCAGCAGCTTGCCCGGCGTGAACACCGGGGAGCTGTTTTTT. Its protein product is CASSLPGVNTGELFF. Together with reference TRBV5-1 and TRBJ2-2, the CDR3 gives the full variable domain: KAGVTQTPRYLIKTRGQQVTLSCSPISGHRSVSWYQQTPGQGLQFLFEYFSETQRNKGNFPGRFSGRQFSNSRSEMNVSTLELGDSALYLCASSLPGVNTGELFFGEGSRLTVL.

In DNA, the CDR3 is TGTGCCAGCAGCCTCGGACAGGGGGGGTACGAGCAGTACTTC. This codes for CASSLGQGGYEQYF. This sequence joins TRBV3-1 (or the pseudogene TRBV3-2) and TRBJ2-7; TRBD1 agrees at 10 bases. Losses at the gene ends were 4 bases for V and 4 bases for J; bases not matched to a gene: 4. Germline V gives CDR1 LGHDT, CDR2 YNNKEL (reference sequence). The CDR3 covers 14 residues.

The chain carries TRBV2 and TRBJ2-2; D unclear. The germline CDR1 and CDR2 sequences are SNHLY and FYNNEI. The length of the CDR3 is 15 residues. V lost 2 bases to trimming and J lost 3 bases, with 10 bases between them. CDR3 region: CASSELGTYTGELFF. DNA for the CDR3: TGTGCCAGCAGTGAATTGGGCACCTACACCGGGGAGCTGTTTTTT.

The rearrangement uses TRBV10-1 and TRBJ1-1, with D perhaps matching TRBD1 (6 bases). The CDR3 contains 14 residues. Germline V CDR1 and CDR2: WNHNN, SYGVQD (reference sequence). Trimming took off 3 bases at V and 5 bases at J, with 13 bases between the two ends. The CDR3 nucleotides are TGCGCCAGCAGTGACCCCACAGGGAATACTGAAGCTTTCTTT. It encodes CASSDPTGNTEAFF.

The chain is built from TRBV3-1 (or the pseudogene TRBV3-2) and TRBJ1-1; D is uncertain. The V gene lost 0 bases and the J gene lost 2 bases, with 10 bases spanning the gap. This CDR3 has 15 amino acids. CDR1 is LGHDT and CDR2 is YNNKEL in the germline V gene (reference sequence). As DNA, the CDR3 is TGTGCCAGCAGCCAAGATTGGGTGAGTAACACTGAAGCTTTCTTT. It is translated as CASSQDWVSNTEAFF.

This chain connects TRBV7-8 to TRBJ2-1; 9 positions agree with TRBD2. The CDR3 totals 15 residues. The germline V gene encodes CDR1 SGHVS and CDR2 FQNEAQ. J gave up 9 bases and V 3 bases, and 9 bases lay outside the gene matches. CDR3 nucleotide sequence: TGTGCCAGCAGCTTTTCAAGCGGGGGGAGGGGTGAGCAGTTCTTC. It encodes CASSFSSGGRGEQFF.

This clone showed up just a few times. The gene calls are TRBV6-5 and TRBJ2-7; D possibly corresponds to TRBD1 (6 bases). CDR3 length equals 14 residues. Germline V gives CDR1 MNHEY, CDR2 SVGAGI. Between the trimmed V and J ends, which lost 2 bases and 2 bases, there was a span of 10 bases. CDR3 nucleotides: TGTGCCAGCAGTTACAATGAGGGGGCCTACGAGCAGTACTTC. Protein: CASSYNEGAYEQYF.

V gene TRBV19 combines with J gene TRBJ2-2; D not resolved. Looked up from germline, CDR1 is LNHDA and CDR2 is SQIVND (reference sequence). Trimming cost V 6 bases and J 1 base, with 6 bases left between them. The CDR3 is 13 residues long. The CDR3 sequence: CASRAVNTGELFF. The CDR3 region has the DNA TGTGCCAGTAGGGCGGTGAACACCGGGGAGCTGTTTTTT.

The chain recombines TRBV6-6 with TRBJ1-4; D is unresolved. Germline V gene sequence: CDR1 MNHNY, CDR2 SVGAGI (reference sequence). The CDR3 length is 15 residues. V was clipped by 6 bases and J by 6 bases, with 17 bases between them. Here the CDR3 reads CASREQLLGHEKLFF. DNA for the CDR3: TGTGCCAGCAGGGAACAGCTTCTCGGTCATGAAAAACTGTTTTTT.

CDR3 region: CASSSPRIAGPKNHNEQFF. CDR3 DNA: TGTGCCAGCAGCTCGCCCCGAATAGCGGGACCCAAAAACCACAATGAGCAGTTCTTC. The rearrangement uses TRBV7-9 and TRBJ2-1; 8 nucleotides align to TRBD2. CDR1 is SEHNR, CDR2 FQNEAQ, per germline (reference sequence). The CDR3 totals 19 residues. V gave up 4 bases and J gave up 5 bases; unmatched junction bases: 19.

The V and J genes are TRBV7-2 and TRBJ1-5; TRBD1 might be the D (6 bases). Deletions cut 5 bases from V and 4 bases from J, with 12 bases between. The CDR3 sequence is 14 residues long. The germline CDR1 and CDR2 sequences are SGHTA and FQGNSA. CDR3 sequence (DNA): TGTGCCAGCAGCCAGGGGTTACGGAATCAGCCCCAGCATTTT. Translation gives CASSQGLRNQPQHF. The variable domain in full, completed from reference TRBV7-2 and TRBJ1-5, reads GAGVSQSPSNKVTEKGKDVELRCDPISGHTALYWYRQSLGQGLEFLIYFQGNSAPDKSGLPSDRFSAERTGGSVSTLTIQRTQQEDSAVYLCASSQGLRNQPQHFGDGTRLSIL.

This sequence joins TRBV7-9 and TRBJ1-4, with TRBD1 as a possible D gene (5 bases). V was clipped by 1 base and J by 6 bases, with 12 bases between them. The germline V gene encodes CDR1 SEHNR and CDR2 FQNEAQ (reference sequence). This CDR3 has 15 residues. The CDR3 here is CASSLGWVGDEKLFF. The CDR3 nucleotides are TGTGCCAGCAGCTTAGGGTGGGTAGGGGATGAAAAACTGTTTTTT. The complete variable domain, with remaining parts taken from reference TRBV7-9 and TRBJ1-4, reads DTGVSQNPRHKITKRGQNVTFRCDPISEHNRLYWYRQTLGQGPEFLTYFQNEAQLEKSRLLSDRFSAERPKGSFSTLEIQRTEQGDSAMYLCASSLGWVGDEKLFFGSGTQLSVL.

The rearrangement links TRBV19 to TRBJ2-6; no definite D call. Trimming pared 9 bases from V and 0 bases from J, leaving 9 bases between. The CDR3 consists of 14 residues. The germline V gene has CDR1 LNHDA and CDR2 SQIVND (reference sequence). CDR3: CASSENSGANVLTF. In DNA form, the CDR3 reads TGTGCCAGCTCAGAAAACTCTGGGGCCAACGTCCTGACTTTC.

The CDR3 bases are TGTGCCAGCAGCTCTCTACAGGGTATGAACACTGAAGCTTTCTTT. It translates to CASSSLQGMNTEAFF. The V gene is TRBV11-3, the J gene TRBJ1-1, with a tentative D call TRBD1 (6 bases). Germline assignment: CDR1 SGHNT and CDR2 YENEEA. The V gene lost 4 bases and the J gene lost 0 bases, with 12 bases spanning the gap. The CDR3 is 15 residues long. Together with reference TRBV11-3 and TRBJ1-1, the CDR3 gives the full variable domain: EAGVVQSPRYKIIEKKQPVAFWCNPISGHNTLYWYLQNLGQGPELLIRYENEEAVDDSQLPKDRFSAERLKGVDSTLKIQPAELGDSAVYLCASSSLQGMNTEAFFGQGTRLTVV.

Note on this clone: A read error may account for a junction end that differs from germline. The chain combines TRBV3-1 (or the pseudogene TRBV3-2) with TRBJ1-6, with D unresolved. The CDR3 totals 15 residues. Germline V gene data show CDR1 as LGHDT and CDR2 as YNNKEL (reference sequence). The DNA of the CDR3 is TGTGCCAGCAGCCCCGATCCATCCTTTAATTCACCCCTCCACTTT. Translating it yields CASSPDPSFNSPLHF.

This chain connects TRBV11-1 to TRBJ2-4; D ambiguous. This CDR3 has 15 amino acids. CDR1 and CDR2 from the germline V gene are SGHAT and FQDESV (reference sequence). Trimming stripped 0 bases from V and 2 bases from J, with 8 bases between. The CDR3 DNA sequence: TGTGCCAGCAGCTTAGCAGGGTCAACCAAAAACATTCAGTACTTC. This encodes CASSLAGSTKNIQYF.

The chain carries TRBV6-5 and TRBJ2-3; TRBD1 aligns across 11 bases. Germline assignment: CDR1 MNHEY and CDR2 SVGAGI. CDR3 length: 15 amino acids. Losses at the gene ends were 2 bases for V and 6 bases for J; bases not matched to a gene: 4. The CDR3 loop is CASSYGQGAADTQYF. The CDR3, as DNA: TGTGCCAGCAGTTACGGACAGGGGGCGGCGGATACGCAGTATTTT.

This chain connects TRBV6-5 to TRBJ1-2; TRBD1 might be the D (6 bases). V gave up 2 bases and J gave up 2 bases, with 9 bases separating them. Germline CDR1 reads MNHEY; CDR2 reads SVGAGI. The CDR3 is 14 residues long. CDR3 protein: CASSYQQGNYGYTF. CDR3 coding DNA: TGTGCCAGCAGTTACCAACAGGGAAACTATGGCTACACCTTC.

The CDR3 nucleotides read TGTGCCAGCAGCTTAGTTAGCGGGAGAATGAATGAGCAGTTCTTC. It translates to CASSLVSGRMNEQFF. The rearrangement joins TRBV11-3 to TRBJ2-1; 9 nucleotides match TRBD2. CDR1 is SGHNT and CDR2 is YENEEA in the germline V gene. This CDR3 spans 15 amino acids. V gave up 1 base and J gave up 7 bases; unmatched junction bases: 5. Drawing the rest from reference TRBV11-3 and TRBJ2-1, the complete variable domain is EAGVVQSPRYKIIEKKQPVAFWCNPISGHNTLYWYLQNLGQGPELLIRYENEEAVDDSQLPKDRFSAERLKGVDSTLKIQPAELGDSAVYLCASSLVSGRMNEQFFGPGTRLTVL.

V usage is TRBV18 and J usage is TRBJ2-7, with 10 bases fitting TRBD2. This CDR3 contains 16 residues. The V segment lost 6 bases and the J segment 0 bases; nucleotides outside the gene matches: 8. Per the germline V gene, CDR1 is KGHSH and CDR2 is LQKENI. CDR3 sequence reads: CASSASGSPSSYEQYF. CDR3 DNA sequence: TGTGCCAGCTCGGCTAGCGGGAGCCCCAGCTCCTACGAGCAGTACTTC.